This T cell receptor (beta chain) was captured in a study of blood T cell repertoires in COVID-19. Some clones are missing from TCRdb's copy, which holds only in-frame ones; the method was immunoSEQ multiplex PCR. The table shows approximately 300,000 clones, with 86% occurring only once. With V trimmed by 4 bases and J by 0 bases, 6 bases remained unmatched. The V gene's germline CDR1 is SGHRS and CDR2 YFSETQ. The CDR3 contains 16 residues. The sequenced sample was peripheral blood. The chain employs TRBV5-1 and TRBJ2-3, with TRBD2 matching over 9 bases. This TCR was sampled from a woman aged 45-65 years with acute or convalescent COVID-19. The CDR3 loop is CASSPVAGASTDTQYF. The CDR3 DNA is TGCGCCAGCAGCCCGGTAGCGGGAGCCAGCACAGATACGCAGTATTTT.